The clone carrying this T cell receptor (beta chain) was picked up a small number of times. What it recognizes is unknown. Time point here: persistent/refractory GD, antithyroid drugs over 5 years with positive TRAb. The TCR library was prepared using RNA isolated from PBMCs. Construction of TCR beta libraries relied on iRepertoire HTBI primers and on Arm-PCR targeting CDR3 regions. Using its own MiXCR run on the multiplex PCR reads, TCRdb lists one record per CDR3 protein. Counted here are some 340,000 distinct CDR3 sequences, around 23% occurring once; the ten biggest clones make up approximately 28%. These data are taken from a study of regulatory T cells in long-lasting Graves disease. The study's findings and limits: Newly diagnosed Graves' patients exceeded persistent ones in TCR diversity.

The CDR3 loop spans 13 amino acids. Germline V gene data show CDR1 as SGHTS and CDR2 as YDEGEE. The ends were cut back, 8 bases at V and 0 bases at J, with 9 bases in the middle. This sequence joins TRBV5-8 and TRBJ1-3; D may be TRBD1 (5 bases). The origin of this receptor is a woman aged 40-49 years with Graves disease. The sequencing here drew on peripheral blood mononuclear cells (PBMCs), taken when the disease was refractory, from a patient treated with antithyroid drugs. Here the CDR3 DNA reads TGTGCCAGTGTGACAGCCTCTGGAAACACCATATATTTT. Protein product: CASVTASGNTIYF.